The clone carrying this TCR beta chain was found a few times. TCRdb passed the 5' RACE reads through MiXCR, listing each CDR3 protein once. The sample yields about 470,000 distinct CDR3 sequences, approximately 24% seen once. This sample is drawn from a study of identical twins. The CDR3 has 14 residues. Per the germline V gene, CDR1 is MNHNS and CDR2 is SASEGT. The germline V and J ends were trimmed by 4 bases and 7 bases, with 14 bases remaining between them. The same data also went into a second study, on T cells expressing NK-cell markers.

V is TRBV6-1 and J is TRBJ2-1, with D unresolved. This receptor was obtained from a woman aged 18-35 years in good health. Specimen: CD4+ T cells sorted from blood. The CDR3 bases are TGTGCCAGCAGTGTATATGTGAAGGGTAATGAGCAGTTCTTC. Protein sequence: CASSVYVKGNEQFF.